This TCR beta chain comes out of a study of response to subunit inactivated influenza vaccine. The study, taken as a whole, reports: Every seasonal influenza vaccination brings in few new T cells, the authors suggested.

TCRdb recomputed calls from the RT-PCR reads with MiXCR, one row per CDR3 protein. In the table there are 700,000 to 900,000 distinct CDR3 sequences, 20% to 25% of which are singletons. J lost 7 bases, V lost 4 bases, and 3 bases had no gene match. Germline V lookup: CDR1 SGHRS, CDR2 YFSETQ. This CDR3 spans 14 amino acids. This clonotype was detected a few times. Its target is unknown. Sample: PBMCs from blood, taken about 5 days after vaccination. This chain joins TRBV5-1 and TRBJ1-4; TRBD1 matches 11 bases. The clonotype was recovered from a man aged 45 to 65 who received an inactivated influenza vaccine. CDR3 loop: CASSPDRGPEKLFF. The CDR3 DNA follows: TGCGCCAGCAGCCCGGACAGGGGGCCTGAAAAACTGTTTTTT.